This T cell receptor beta chain was sequenced for a study of blood T cells in healthy people across ages. Points on this clonotype: Its antigen is still unknown.

Each sample used at least 7 million PBMCs. Primers used in a second PCR of about 7 to 11 cycles were a sample-barcoded 5' primer and a J-beta primer mix. Each sample provided no less than 2.5 million CDR3-containing paired-end reads. MiXCR was run by TCRdb on the 5' RACE reads, yielding one entry per CDR3 protein. The data hold roughly 1.4 million distinct CDR3 sequences, with approximately 59% observed a single time. Germline CDR1 is MNHEY and CDR2 is SMNVEV (reference sequence). CDR3 length equals 14 residues. Trimming cost V 7 bases and J 1 base; bases outside gene matches: 7. Study-level points and caveats: Estimates drawn from one million T cells were deemed to understate diversity.

Sequencing was performed on blood. This receptor was taken from a man younger than 35 in good health. The V gene is TRBV27, the J gene TRBJ2-7; 7 bases agree with TRBD1. CDR3 in DNA: TGTGCCAGCAAGCCTCCAGGGGGTTCCTACGAGCAGTACTTC. It is translated as CASKPPGGSYEQYF.